This T cell receptor beta chain stems from a study of blood T cell repertoires in COVID-19. TCRdb keeps only in-frame clones here, not all; method: immunoSEQ multiplex PCR. In the table there are about 68,000 clones, 89% of which are singletons. The CDR3 loop spans 16 amino acids. Unmatched junction bases numbered 11, after V lost 4 bases and J lost 5 bases. Looked up from germline, CDR1 is SGHDN and CDR2 is FVKESK. The material sequenced was peripheral blood. This TCR was recovered from a man aged 50 to 59 with active COVID-19. J is TRBJ2-3 and V is TRBV14, with TRBD1 matching 8 bases. The CDR3 DNA sequence: TGTGCCAGCAGCCTCCTAGGCAGGGGGACAGGAGATACGCAGTATTTT. Protein sequence: CASSLLGRGTGDTQYF.